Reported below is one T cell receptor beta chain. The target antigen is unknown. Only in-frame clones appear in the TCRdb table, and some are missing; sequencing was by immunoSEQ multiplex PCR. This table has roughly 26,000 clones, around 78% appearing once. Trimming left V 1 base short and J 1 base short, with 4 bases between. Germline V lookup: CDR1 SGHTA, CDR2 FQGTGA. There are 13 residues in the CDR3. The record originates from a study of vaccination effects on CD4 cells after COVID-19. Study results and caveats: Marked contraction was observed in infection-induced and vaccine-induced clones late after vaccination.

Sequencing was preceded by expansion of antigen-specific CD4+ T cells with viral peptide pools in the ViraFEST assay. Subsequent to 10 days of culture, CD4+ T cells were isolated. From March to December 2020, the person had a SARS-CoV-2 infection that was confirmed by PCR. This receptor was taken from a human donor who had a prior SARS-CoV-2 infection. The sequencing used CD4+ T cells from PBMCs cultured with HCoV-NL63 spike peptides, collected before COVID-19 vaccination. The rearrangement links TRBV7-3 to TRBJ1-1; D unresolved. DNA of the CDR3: TGTGCCAGCAGCTTAAACGGGAACACTGAAGCTTTCTTT. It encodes CASSLNGNTEAFF.